Listed here is a single T cell receptor beta chain. Its antigen remains unknown. The sample comes from a study of blood T cells in healthy people across ages. Study in general: Template switching retrieved approximately one barcoded beta molecule for each two T cells.

Whole-study results and caveats: Aged donors had fewer naive CD4+ cells and lower diversity than long-lived donors.

Sample-barcoded 5' priming and a J-beta primer mix drove a second PCR of roughly 6 to 12 cycles. Every cDNA molecule bore a tag from a template-switch adaptor containing 12 random nucleotides. TCRdb used MiXCR to reprocess the 5' RACE reads, holding one entry per CDR3 protein. The sample lists hundreds of thousands of distinct CDR3 sequences; 40% to 50% were seen once. This CDR3 has 17 amino acids. The germline V gene encodes CDR1 SGHAT and CDR2 FQNNGV. Trimming took 5 bases from V and 4 from J; bases not matched to a gene: 11. Collection of around 9.3 milliliters of peripheral blood was performed for each donor.

Sequencing was done on a sample of blood. This TCR came from an elderly man in good health. This chain links TRBV11-2 with TRBJ1-2, with 12 bases fitting TRBD1. CDR3 protein: CASSPPGQGARGYGYTF. CDR3 nucleotide sequence: TGTGCCAGCAGCCCTCCGGGACAGGGGGCGCGTGGCTATGGCTACACCTTC.